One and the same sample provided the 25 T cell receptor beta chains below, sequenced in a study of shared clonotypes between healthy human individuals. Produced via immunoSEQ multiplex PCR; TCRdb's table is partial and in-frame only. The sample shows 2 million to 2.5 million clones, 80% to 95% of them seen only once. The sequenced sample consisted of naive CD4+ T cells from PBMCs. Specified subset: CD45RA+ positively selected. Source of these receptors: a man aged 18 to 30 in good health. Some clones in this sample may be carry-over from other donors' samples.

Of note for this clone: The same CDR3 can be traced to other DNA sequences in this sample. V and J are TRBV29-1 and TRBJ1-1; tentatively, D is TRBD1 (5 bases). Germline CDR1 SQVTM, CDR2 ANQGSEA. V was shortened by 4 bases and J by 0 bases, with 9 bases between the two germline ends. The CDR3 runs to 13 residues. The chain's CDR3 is CSVATVMNTEAFF. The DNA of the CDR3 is TGCAGCGTTGCGACAGTGATGAACACTGAAGCTTTCTTT.

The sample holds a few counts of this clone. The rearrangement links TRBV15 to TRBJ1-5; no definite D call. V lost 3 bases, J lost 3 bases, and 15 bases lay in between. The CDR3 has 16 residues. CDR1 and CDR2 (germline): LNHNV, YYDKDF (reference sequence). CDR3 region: CATSRRSWNYNQPQHF. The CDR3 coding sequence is TGTGCCACCAGCAGGCGGTCCTGGAACTACAATCAGCCCCAGCATTTT.

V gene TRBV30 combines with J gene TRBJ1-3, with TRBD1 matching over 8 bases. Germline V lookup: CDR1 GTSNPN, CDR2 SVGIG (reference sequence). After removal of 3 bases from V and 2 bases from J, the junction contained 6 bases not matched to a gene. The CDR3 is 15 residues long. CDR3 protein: CAWRGQVVPGNTIYF. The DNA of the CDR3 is TGTGCCTGGAGGGGACAGGTGGTACCTGGAAACACCATATATTTT.

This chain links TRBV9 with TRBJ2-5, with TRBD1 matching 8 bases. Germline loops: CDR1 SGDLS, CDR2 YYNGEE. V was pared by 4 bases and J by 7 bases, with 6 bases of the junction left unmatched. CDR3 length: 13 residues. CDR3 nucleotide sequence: TGTGCCAGCAGCCTGGACAGGGCGGCGACCCAGTACTTC. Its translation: CASSLDRAATQYF.

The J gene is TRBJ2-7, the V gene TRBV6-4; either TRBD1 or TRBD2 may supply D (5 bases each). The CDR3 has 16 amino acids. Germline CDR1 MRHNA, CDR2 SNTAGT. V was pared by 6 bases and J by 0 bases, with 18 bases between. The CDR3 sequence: CASSLSGTPSSYEQYF. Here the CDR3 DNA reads TGTGCCAGCAGCCTGTCCGGGACCCCCTCCTCCTACGAGCAGTACTTC.

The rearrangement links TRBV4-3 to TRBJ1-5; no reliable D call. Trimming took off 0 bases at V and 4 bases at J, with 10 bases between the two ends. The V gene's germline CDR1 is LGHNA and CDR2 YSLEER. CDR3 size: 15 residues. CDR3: CASSQDLQSNQPQHF. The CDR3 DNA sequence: TGCGCCAGCAGCCAAGATCTCCAGAGTAATCAGCCCCAGCATTTT.

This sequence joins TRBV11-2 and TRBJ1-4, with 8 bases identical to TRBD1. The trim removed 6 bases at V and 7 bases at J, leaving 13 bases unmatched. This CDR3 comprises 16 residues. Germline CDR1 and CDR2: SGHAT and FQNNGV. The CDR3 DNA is TGTGCCAGCAGTTCCGCCAGGGGGCGAAGGGGTGAAAAACTGTTTTTT. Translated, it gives CASSSARGRRGEKLFF.

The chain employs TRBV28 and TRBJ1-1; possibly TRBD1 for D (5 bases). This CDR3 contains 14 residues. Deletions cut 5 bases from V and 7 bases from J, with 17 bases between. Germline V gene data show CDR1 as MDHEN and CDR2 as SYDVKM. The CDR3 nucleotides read TGTGCCAGCAGTCTTTTGGGGGTTAACCTTGAAGCTTTCTTT. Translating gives CASSLLGVNLEAFF.

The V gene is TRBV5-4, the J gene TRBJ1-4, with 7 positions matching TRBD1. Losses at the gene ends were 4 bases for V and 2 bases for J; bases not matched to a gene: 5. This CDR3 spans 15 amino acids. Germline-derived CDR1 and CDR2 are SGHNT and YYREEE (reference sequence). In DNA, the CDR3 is TGTGCCAGCAGCGCAACAGGGGTCACTAATGAAAAACTGTTTTTT. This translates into CASSATGVTNEKLFF.

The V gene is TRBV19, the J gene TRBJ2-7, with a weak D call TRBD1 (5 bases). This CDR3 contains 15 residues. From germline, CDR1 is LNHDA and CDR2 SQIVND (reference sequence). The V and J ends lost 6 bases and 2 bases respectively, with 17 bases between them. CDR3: CASRRQPSETYEQYF. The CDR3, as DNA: TGTGCCAGTAGGAGACAGCCAAGCGAAACCTACGAGCAGTACTTC. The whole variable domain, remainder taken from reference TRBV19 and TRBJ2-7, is DGGITQSPKYLFRKEGQNVTLSCEQNLNHDAMYWYRQDPGQGLRLIYYSQIVNDFQKGDIAEGYSVSREKKESFPLTVTSAQKNPTAFYLCASRRQPSETYEQYFGPGTRLTVT.

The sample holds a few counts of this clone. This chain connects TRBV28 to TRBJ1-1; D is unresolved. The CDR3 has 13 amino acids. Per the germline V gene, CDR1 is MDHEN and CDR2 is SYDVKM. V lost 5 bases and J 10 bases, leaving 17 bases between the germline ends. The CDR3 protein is CASSLQAEDGAFF. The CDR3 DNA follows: TGTGCCAGCAGTCTACAAGCGGAGGACGGAGCTTTCTTT.

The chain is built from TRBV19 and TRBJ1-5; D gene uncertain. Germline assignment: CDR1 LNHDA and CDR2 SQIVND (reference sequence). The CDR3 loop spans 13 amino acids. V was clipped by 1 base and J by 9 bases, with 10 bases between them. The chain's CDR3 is CASSIGRLGPQHF. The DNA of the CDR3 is TGTGCCAGTAGTATAGGCCGCCTGGGGCCCCAGCATTTT.

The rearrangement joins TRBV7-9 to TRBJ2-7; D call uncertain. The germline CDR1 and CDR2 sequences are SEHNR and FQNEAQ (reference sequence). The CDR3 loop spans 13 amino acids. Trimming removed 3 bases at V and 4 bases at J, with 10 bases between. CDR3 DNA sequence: TGTGCCAGCAGCTTCCCAGGACGATACGAGCAGTACTTC. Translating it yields CASSFPGRYEQYF.

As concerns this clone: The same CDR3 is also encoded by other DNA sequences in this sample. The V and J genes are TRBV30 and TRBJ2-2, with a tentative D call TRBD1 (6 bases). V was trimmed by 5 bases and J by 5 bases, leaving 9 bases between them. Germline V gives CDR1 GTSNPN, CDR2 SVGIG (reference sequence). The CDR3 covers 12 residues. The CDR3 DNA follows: TGTGCCTGGTCGAGGGGGACCGGGGAGCTGTTTTTT. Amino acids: CAWSRGTGELFF.

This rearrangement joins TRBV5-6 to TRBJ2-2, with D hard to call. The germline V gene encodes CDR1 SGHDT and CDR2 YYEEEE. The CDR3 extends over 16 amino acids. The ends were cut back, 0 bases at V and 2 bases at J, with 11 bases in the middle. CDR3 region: CASSLEGPLNTGELFF. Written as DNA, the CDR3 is TGTGCCAGCAGCTTGGAGGGCCCTCTCAACACCGGGGAGCTGTTTTTT.

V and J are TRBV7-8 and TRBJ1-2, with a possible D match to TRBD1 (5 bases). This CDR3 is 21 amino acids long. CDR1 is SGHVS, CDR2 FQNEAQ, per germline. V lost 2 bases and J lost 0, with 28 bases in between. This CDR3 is CASSLPPAFWGGRGANYGYTF. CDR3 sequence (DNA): TGTGCCAGCAGCTTACCCCCCGCGTTTTGGGGAGGGAGAGGGGCTAACTATGGCTACACCTTC.

The CDR3 sequence is CASSLSGQMNTEAFF. The CDR3 region has the DNA TGTGCCAGCAGCTTATCGGGACAGATGAACACTGAAGCTTTCTTT. The J gene is TRBJ1-1, the V gene TRBV7-9, with 7 bases that match TRBD1. Germline V gene data show CDR1 as SEHNR and CDR2 as FQNEAQ (reference sequence). With V trimmed by 2 bases and J by 0 bases, 3 bases remained unmatched. CDR3 length: 15 amino acids.

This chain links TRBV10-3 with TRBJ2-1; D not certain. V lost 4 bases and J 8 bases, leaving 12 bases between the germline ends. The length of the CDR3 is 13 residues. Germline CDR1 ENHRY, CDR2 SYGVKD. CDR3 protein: CAISGPLPHEQFF. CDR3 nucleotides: TGTGCCATCAGTGGCCCGCTTCCCCATGAGCAGTTCTTC.

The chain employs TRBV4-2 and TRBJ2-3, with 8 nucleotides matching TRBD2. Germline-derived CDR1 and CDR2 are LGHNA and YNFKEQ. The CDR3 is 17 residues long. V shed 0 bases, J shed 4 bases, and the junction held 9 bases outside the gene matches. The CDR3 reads CASSQDQGGRRADTQYF. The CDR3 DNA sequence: TGTGCCAGCAGCCAAGATCAGGGCGGGAGGCGGGCAGATACGCAGTATTTT.

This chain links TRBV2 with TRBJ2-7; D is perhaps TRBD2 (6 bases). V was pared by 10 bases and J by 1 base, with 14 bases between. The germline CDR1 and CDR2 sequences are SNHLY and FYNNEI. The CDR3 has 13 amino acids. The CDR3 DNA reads TGTGCCACCTCACCGGGGACTTCCTACGAGCAGTACTTC. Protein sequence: CATSPGTSYEQYF.

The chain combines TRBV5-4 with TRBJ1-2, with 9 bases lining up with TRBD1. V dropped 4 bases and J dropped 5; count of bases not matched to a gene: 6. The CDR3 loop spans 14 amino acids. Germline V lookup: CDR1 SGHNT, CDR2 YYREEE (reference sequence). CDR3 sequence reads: CASSNPTGGYGYTF. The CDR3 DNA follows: TGTGCCAGCAGCAATCCGACAGGGGGGTATGGCTACACCTTC.

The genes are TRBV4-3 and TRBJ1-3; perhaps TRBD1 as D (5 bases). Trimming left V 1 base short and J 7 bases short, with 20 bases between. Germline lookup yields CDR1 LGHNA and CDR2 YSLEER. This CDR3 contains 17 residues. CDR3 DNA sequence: TGCGCCAGCAGCCAAGGAGGACACAGTATCGAGTGGAACACCATATATTTT. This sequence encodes CASSQGGHSIEWNTIYF.

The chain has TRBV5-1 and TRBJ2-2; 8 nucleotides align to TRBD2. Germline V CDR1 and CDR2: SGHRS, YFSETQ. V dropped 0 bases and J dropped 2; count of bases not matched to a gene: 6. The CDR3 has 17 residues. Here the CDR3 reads CASSLAVSGVNTGELFF. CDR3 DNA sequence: TGCGCCAGCAGCTTGGCCGTTAGCGGGGTAAACACCGGGGAGCTGTTTTTT.

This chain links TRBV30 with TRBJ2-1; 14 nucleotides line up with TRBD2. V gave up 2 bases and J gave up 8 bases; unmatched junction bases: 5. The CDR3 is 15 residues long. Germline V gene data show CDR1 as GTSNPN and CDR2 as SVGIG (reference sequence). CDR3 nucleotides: TGTGCCTGGAGTAATCCGGGACTAGCGGGAGATGAGCAGTTCTTC. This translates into CAWSNPGLAGDEQFF.

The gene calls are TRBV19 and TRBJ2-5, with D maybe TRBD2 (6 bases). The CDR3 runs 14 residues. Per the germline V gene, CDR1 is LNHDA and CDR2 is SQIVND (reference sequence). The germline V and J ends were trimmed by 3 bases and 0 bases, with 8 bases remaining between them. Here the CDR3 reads CASSIWGDQETQYF. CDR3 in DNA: TGTGCCAGTAGTATCTGGGGGGACCAAGAGACCCAGTACTTC. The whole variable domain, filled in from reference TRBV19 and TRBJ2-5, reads DGGITQSPKYLFRKEGQNVTLSCEQNLNHDAMYWYRQDPGQGLRLIYYSQIVNDFQKGDIAEGYSVSREKKESFPLTVTSAQKNPTAFYLCASSIWGDQETQYFGPGTRLLVL.